This T cell receptor beta chain came from a study of blood T cells in healthy people across ages. Primed by a sample-barcoded 5' primer and a J-beta primer mix, a second PCR proceeded for about 7 to 12 cycles. TCRdb recomputed calls from the 5' RACE reads with MiXCR, one row per CDR3 protein. Here the sample spans 1.5 million or so distinct CDR3 sequences, around 40% being singletons. The length of the CDR3 is 14 residues. The germline CDR1 and CDR2 sequences are MNHEY and SMNVEV (reference sequence). V was clipped by 2 bases and J by 7 bases, with 11 bases between them. The rearrangement joins TRBV27 to TRBJ1-4, with D maybe TRBD1 (5 bases). The sequence came from a woman between 18 and 29 years old in good health. Specimen: blood. The CDR3 nucleotides are TGTGCCAGCAGTTTAGGGTCAGGGCTTGAAAAACTGTTTTTT. This encodes CASSLGSGLEKLFF.